This entry features one TCR beta chain sequence. The antigen is unknown. The V gene's germline CDR1 is LNHDA and CDR2 SQIVND (reference sequence). The length of the CDR3 is 13 residues. V lost 6 bases and J lost 5, with 11 bases in between. The data derive from a study of graft-versus-host responses after intestinal transplantation. Study overall: The whole recipient group had anti-thymocyte globulin induction followed by tacrolimus and steroids for 2 to 3 years. Points from the study as a whole: Those patients showing graft-donor T cell macrochimerism displayed high graft-versus-host to host-versus-graft clonal ratios in allografts. Among recipient marrow samples, GvH clones were found; some appeared first in ileum or blood.

Clones were sequenced by immunoSEQ multiplex PCR, and TCRdb holds only the in-frame ones, with some missing. The sample lists about 90,000 clones, roughly 80% seen once, with 0.75% to 0.85% in the top ten. Source: unstimulated CD4+ T cells sorted from spleen or lymph node cells, taken before intestinal transplant. This TCR was sampled from a human donor who received an intestinal transplant. The chain recombines TRBV19 with TRBJ1-5, with D maybe TRBD1 (6 bases). CDR3 region: CASRGTYYQPQHF. CDR3 DNA sequence: TGTGCCAGTAGAGGGACATATTATCAGCCCCAGCATTTT.